A selection of T cell receptor beta chains follows, all from one sample in a study of T cell responses to AZD1222 COVID-19 vaccine. Sequencing used immunoSEQ multiplex PCR; TCRdb keeps in-frame clones, though not all of them. The table has some 170,000 clones, approximately 93% seen once; the top ten hold under 2%. The specimen comprised peripheral blood, sampled 28 days after the second AZD1222 dose. The source is an adult who received the AZD1222 COVID-19 vaccine. The CDR3 runs from the conserved cysteine through the conserved F or W. Each record gives: V gene, clone size, J gene, D gene, CDR3 DNA, CDR3 protein. The D gene is left open where the match is weak. A clone size is listed for some rows: how often the clone was seen (once, few, many), or a class if it is expanded.

v_gene: TRBV9; abundance: .; j_gene: TRBJ2-1; d_gene: .; CDR3nt: TGTGCCAGCAGCGTAGGGGTAGTGGTCGGGGACAATGAGCAGTTCTTC; CDR3aa: CASSVGVVVGDNEQFF
v_gene: TRBV10-3; abundance: .; j_gene: TRBJ2-2; d_gene: TRBD2; CDR3nt: TGTGCCATTGGGACTAGCGGGGGCCACACCGGGGAGCTGTTTTTT; CDR3aa: CAIGTSGGHTGELFF
v_gene: TRBV30; abundance: .; j_gene: TRBJ2-7; d_gene: .; CDR3nt: TGTGCCGGCGGGGCAGGGACCTCCTACGAGCAGTACTTC; CDR3aa: CAGGAGTSYEQYF
v_gene: TRBV6-2/TRBV6-3; abundance: .; j_gene: TRBJ1-1; d_gene: TRBD1; CDR3nt: TGTGCCAGCAGTTACGTGGACAGGGCGGCTGAAGCTTTCTTT; CDR3aa: CASSYVDRAAEAFF
v_gene: TRBV6-7; abundance: .; j_gene: TRBJ2-3; d_gene: TRBD2; CDR3nt: TGTGCCAGCAGTTATCGAGCGGGACCCACAGATACGCAGTATTTT; CDR3aa: CASSYRAGPTDTQYF
v_gene: TRBV7-6; abundance: .; j_gene: TRBJ2-3; d_gene: TRBD2; CDR3nt: TGTGCCAGCAGCTTAGTCTCCCTCGCGGGAGGGCCGACAGATACGCAGTATTTT; CDR3aa: CASSLVSLAGGPTDTQYF
v_gene: TRBV19; abundance: .; j_gene: TRBJ1-5; d_gene: TRBD1; CDR3nt: TGTGCCAGTAGTCCCAAAACCAGACAGGGTTGGAGTCAGCCCCAGCATTTT; CDR3aa: CASSPKTRQGWSQPQHF
v_gene: TRBV2; abundance: .; j_gene: TRBJ2-7; d_gene: TRBD2; CDR3nt: TGTGCCAGCAGCGGGACTAGCGGGATCTACGAGCAGTACTTC; CDR3aa: CASSGTSGIYEQYF
v_gene: TRBV7-3; abundance: .; j_gene: TRBJ1-4; d_gene: .; CDR3nt: TGTGCCAGCAGCTTACCGGGACATCTCCGAACGTTGGAAAAACTGTTTTTT; CDR3aa: CASSLPGHLRTLEKLFF
v_gene: TRBV5-4; abundance: .; j_gene: TRBJ2-3; d_gene: .; CDR3nt: TGTGCCAGCAGCTTCAGGGGTTCCACAGATACGCAGTATTTT; CDR3aa: CASSFRGSTDTQYF
v_gene: TRBV4-3; abundance: .; j_gene: TRBJ2-5; d_gene: .; CDR3nt: TGCGCCAGCAGCCAAGTCGGGGGAAACCAAGAGACCCAGTACTTC; CDR3aa: CASSQVGGNQETQYF
v_gene: TRBV6-1; abundance: once; j_gene: TRBJ2-7; d_gene: TRBD2; CDR3nt: TGTGCCAGCAGTGATGTCGGACTAGCGGGGAACGAGCAGTACTTC; CDR3aa: CASSDVGLAGNEQYF
v_gene: TRBV2; abundance: few; j_gene: TRBJ2-1; d_gene: .; CDR3nt: TGTGCCAGCAGTGAAGGCAGGGGTAATGCGGATGAGCAGTTCTTC; CDR3aa: CASSEGRGNADEQFF
v_gene: TRBV2; abundance: .; j_gene: TRBJ2-2; d_gene: .; CDR3nt: TGTGCCAGCCTCCGGGTCCGGGCCGGGGAGCTGTTTTTT; CDR3aa: CASLRVRAGELFF
v_gene: TRBV25-1; abundance: .; j_gene: TRBJ1-4; d_gene: .; CDR3nt: TGTGCCAGCAGGGTCAGGGGTAGTGAAAAACTGTTTTTT; CDR3aa: CASRVRGSEKLFF
v_gene: TRBV4-1; abundance: .; j_gene: TRBJ2-5; d_gene: .; CDR3nt: TGCGCCAGCAGCCAAGATAGGGGCCTTGAAAGAGAGACCCAGTACTTC; CDR3aa: CASSQDRGLERETQYF
v_gene: TRBV6-2/TRBV6-3; abundance: .; j_gene: TRBJ2-1; d_gene: .; CDR3nt: TGTGCCAGCAGTGACTACGGGTTTAGCTCCTACAATGAGCAGTTCTTC; CDR3aa: CASSDYGFSSYNEQFF
v_gene: TRBV18; abundance: once; j_gene: TRBJ2-6; d_gene: .; CDR3nt: TGTGCCAGCTCACCACCGACCAGCTCTGGGGCCAACGTCCTGACTTTC; CDR3aa: CASSPPTSSGANVLTF